This is a list of T cell receptor beta chains from one sample in a study of control samples from healthy donors and cancer patients. The repertoire was sequenced with immunoSEQ multiplex PCR; TCRdb's copy has only in-frame clones and lacks some. The sample records 60,000 or so clones, around 96% being singletons. Sequenced sample: blood. All receptors come from a woman between 18 and 29 years old in good health. Each CDR3 is given with its conserved first and last residue. Fields, in order: CDR3 protein, CDR3 DNA, V gene, J gene, D gene, clone size. A D gene is named only where the DNA matches it firmly. Part of the rows lack a size; the others show once, few, many or a class for expanded clones.

CASSTGLEGLMATQYF,TGTGCCAGCAGCACCGGACTTGAGGGTTTGATGGCTACGCAGTATTTT,TRBV9,TRBJ2-3,.,.
CAWALDRGSQPQHF,TGTGCCTGGGCCCTAGACAGGGGTTCTCAGCCCCAGCATTTT,TRBV30,TRBJ1-5,TRBD1,.
CAWSAGGQYEQYF,TGTGCCTGGAGTGCGGGGGGGCAGTACGAGCAGTACTTC,TRBV30,TRBJ2-7,TRBD2,.
CASSFGGTDTQYF,TGTGCCAGCAGCTTCGGGGGCACAGATACGCAGTATTTT,TRBV5-6,TRBJ2-3,.,.
CASSQEGQGFMNTEAFF,TGTGCCAGCAGCCAAGAAGGACAGGGGTTCATGAACACTGAAGCTTTCTTT,TRBV3-1/TRBV3-2,TRBJ1-1,TRBD1,.
CASSVGFSGGAPETQYF,TGTGCCAGCAGCGTAGGGTTTAGCGGGGGGGCCCCAGAGACCCAGTACTTC,TRBV9,TRBJ2-5,TRBD2,few
CASSQGLNGYTF,TGTGCCAGCAGCCAGGGGTTAAACGGCTACACCTTC,TRBV3-1/TRBV3-2,TRBJ1-2,.,.
CASTGNYGYTF,TGTGCCAGCACGGGAAACTATGGCTACACCTTC,TRBV3-1/TRBV3-2,TRBJ1-2,.,.
CARSLGGTGGGGYEQYF,TGTGCCCGCAGCTTAGGGGGGACGGGGGGGGGCGGCTACGAGCAGTACTTC,TRBV5-4,TRBJ2-7,TRBD2,.
CASSQQGFGVEAFF,TGTGCCAGTAGCCAACAGGGGTTTGGGGTTGAAGCTTTCTTT,TRBV19,TRBJ1-1,TRBD1,once
CAWGRDPETQYF,TGTGCCTGGGGACGGGACCCAGAGACCCAGTACTTC,TRBV30,TRBJ2-5,.,.
CASSIVGPNEQFF,TGTGCCAGTAGTATAGTAGGCCCAAATGAGCAGTTCTTC,TRBV19,TRBJ2-1,.,.
CASSQELAGGLELFF,TGCGCCAGCAGCCAAGAACTGGCGGGGGGACTGGAGCTGTTTTTT,TRBV4-3,TRBJ2-2,TRBD2,.
CSVLQGTNTEAFF,TGCAGCGTTCTCCAGGGTACGAACACTGAAGCTTTCTTT,TRBV29-1,TRBJ1-1,.,.
CASSGPSGNTGELFF,TGCGCCAGCAGCGGCCCCAGCGGGAACACCGGGGAGCTGTTTTTT,TRBV5-1,TRBJ2-2,.,.
CASSLQGGYEQYF,TGCGCCAGCAGCCTCCAGGGGGGGTACGAGCAGTACTTC,TRBV5-1,TRBJ2-7,.,.
CASSPGLAEYQFF,TGCGCCAGCAGCCCGGGACTAGCGGAATATCAGTTCTTC,TRBV4-1,TRBJ2-1,TRBD2,once
CASSEARGVAYEQYF,TGTGCCAGCAGTGAGGCCAGGGGGGTCGCCTACGAGCAGTACTTC,TRBV2,TRBJ2-7,.,.
CAWRGPDRDNSPLHF,TGTGCCTGGAGGGGACCAGACAGGGACAATTCACCCCTCCACTTT,TRBV30,TRBJ1-6,TRBD1,once
CASSHALRQISSYNEQFF,TGCGCCAGCAGCCACGCCCTCCGACAGATCAGCTCCTACAATGAGCAGTTCTTC,TRBV4-1,TRBJ2-1,.,.
CASSAPGEGGWTEAFF,TGTGCCAGCAGTGCCCCGGGGGAGGGAGGATGGACTGAAGCTTTCTTT,TRBV25-1,TRBJ1-1,.,.
CASSPLTGRDEKLFF,TGTGCCAGCAGCCCCCTGACAGGGAGAGATGAAAAACTGTTTTTT,TRBV7-9,TRBJ1-4,TRBD1,.
CASSLRGYTF,TGTGCCAGCAGTTTACGGGGCTACACCTTC,TRBV12-3/TRBV12-4,TRBJ1-2,.,once
CASSLAGLSTDTQYF,TGTGCCAGCAGTTTAGCAGGGCTAAGCACAGATACGCAGTATTTT,TRBV27,TRBJ2-3,.,.
CASNIRLDSQGGYTF,TGTGCCAGCAATATTCGTCTTGACTCTCAGGGAGGCTACACCTTC,TRBV28,TRBJ1-2,.,.
CASSLSAYEQYF,TGTGCCAGCAGCCTCAGCGCCTACGAGCAGTACTTC,TRBV7-9,TRBJ2-7,.,once
CASSYSIRGGVAFF,TGTGCCAGCAGTTACTCGATAAGAGGGGGGGTTGCTTTCTTT,TRBV6-5,TRBJ1-1,.,.
CASSVEGTGADTQYF,TGTGCCAGCAGCGTAGAGGGGACAGGGGCAGATACGCAGTATTTT,TRBV9,TRBJ2-3,TRBD1,.
CASSNGRIYGYTF,TGTGCCAGCAGTAATGGACGGATCTATGGCTACACCTTC,TRBV6-5,TRBJ1-2,.,once
CASSYFSGQGTDTQYF,TGTGCCAGCAGCTACTTCTCGGGACAGGGCACAGATACGCAGTATTTT,TRBV7-9,TRBJ2-3,TRBD1,.
CASATGYFGYTF,TGTGCCAGTGCGACAGGGTATTTTGGCTACACCTTC,TRBV28,TRBJ1-2,TRBD1,.
CASPWEGGYTF,TGTGCCAGCCCATGGGAGGGGGGCTACACCTTC,TRBV7-2,TRBJ1-2,.,.
CASSESGTGDYEQYF,TGTGCCAGCAGCGAATCCGGGACAGGGGACTACGAGCAGTACTTC,TRBV9,TRBJ2-7,TRBD1,.
CASSDWGGTLGNEQFF,TGTGCCAGCAGCGATTGGGGGGGAACGTTAGGTAATGAGCAGTTCTTC,TRBV11-2,TRBJ2-1,TRBD2,.
CAISESRRGSGTGELFF,TGTGCCATCAGTGAGTCGAGGCGGGGGTCGGGCACCGGGGAGCTGTTTTTT,TRBV10-3,TRBJ2-2,TRBD2,.
CASSQGPRYTF,TGCGCCAGCAGCCAGGGTCCTCGCTACACCTTC,TRBV4-1,TRBJ1-2,.,.
CASGLGYIRRGPPRNEQFF,TGTGCTAGTGGTTTGGGGTATATTCGCCGGGGGCCCCCCAGGAATGAGCAGTTCTTC,TRBV12-5,TRBJ2-1,.,.
CASSQGGQRLSGANVLTF,TGTGCCAGCAGCCAAGGGGGACAGCGTCTCTCTGGGGCCAACGTCCTGACTTTC,TRBV3-1/TRBV3-2,TRBJ2-6,TRBD1,.
CASSRDPRGEQYF,TGCGCCAGCAGCCGGGACCCACGAGGGGAGCAGTACTTC,TRBV5-1,TRBJ2-7,.,.
CASSEVGGSNQPQHF,TGTGCCAGCAGTGAAGTTGGGGGTAGCAATCAGCCCCAGCATTTT,TRBV6-1,TRBJ1-5,.,.
CASSVGTGSFYGYTF,TGTGCCAGCAGCGTAGGGACAGGGAGCTTCTATGGCTACACCTTC,TRBV9,TRBJ1-2,TRBD1,.
CATSESGGVGYGYTF,TGTGCCACCAGTGAATCGGGAGGAGTAGGCTATGGCTACACCTTC,TRBV24-1,TRBJ1-2,.,.